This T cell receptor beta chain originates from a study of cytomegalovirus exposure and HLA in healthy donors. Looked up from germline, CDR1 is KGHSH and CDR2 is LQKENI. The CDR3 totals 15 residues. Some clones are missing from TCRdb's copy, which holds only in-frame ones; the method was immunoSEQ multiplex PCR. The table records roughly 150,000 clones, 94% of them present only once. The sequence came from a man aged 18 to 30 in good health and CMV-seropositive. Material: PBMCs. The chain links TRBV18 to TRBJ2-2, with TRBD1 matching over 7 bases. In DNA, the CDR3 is TGTGCTACGTCATTTAGACAGGGAGACACCGGGGAGCTGTTTTTT. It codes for CATSFRQGDTGELFF.